These 27 T cell receptor beta chains were sequenced from one sample in a study of regulatory dendritic cells for organ transplantation. This table comes from immunoSEQ multiplex PCR, and its TCRdb copy is limited to in-frame clones, with some not included. This sample has about 29,000 clones, with roughly 85% found just once. Material for sequencing was naive CD4+ T cells from blood. As for subset: CD45RA+ naive T cells. These receptor sequences come from a human donor in good health.

The chain combines TRBV5-1 with TRBJ2-1, with 9 bases lining up with TRBD1. Losses at the gene ends were 1 base for V and 4 bases for J; bases not matched to a gene: 6. Germline V lookup: CDR1 SGHRS, CDR2 YFSETQ. The CDR3 consists of 16 residues. As DNA, the CDR3 is TGCGCCAGCAGCTTGAGGGAACAGGGGGCATACAATGAGCAGTTCTTC. Protein sequence: CASSLREQGAYNEQFF.

The chain uses TRBV11-2 and TRBJ2-7; 8 bases fit TRBD2. CDR1 is SGHAT and CDR2 is FQNNGV in the germline V gene. The CDR3 is 15 residues long. V lost 0 bases to trimming and J lost 7 bases; unmatched junction nucleotides: 8. For the CDR3, the DNA is TGTGCCAGCAGCTTAGATTTTGGCCGGGGGGGGGAGCAGTACTTC. Translation: CASSLDFGRGGEQYF.

The V gene is TRBV9, the J gene TRBJ2-7; D might be TRBD2 (7 bases). The CDR3 consists of 15 residues. Germline values: CDR1 SGDLS, CDR2 YYNGEE. V was cut by 5 bases and J by 5 bases, with 20 bases left in between. CDR3 loop: CASSRRGRATHEQYF. The CDR3 DNA is TGTGCCAGCAGTCGGAGGGGGAGGGCCACCCACGAGCAGTACTTC.

J is TRBJ1-1 and V is TRBV5-4, with 8 bases that match TRBD1. V was clipped by 1 base and J by 2 bases; unmatched bases: 7. Germline CDR1 and CDR2: SGHNT and YYREEE (reference sequence). The length of the CDR3 is 16 residues. In DNA form, the CDR3 reads TGTGCCAGCAGCTTGAAACTGACAGGGGACAACACTGAAGCTTTCTTT. Its protein product is CASSLKLTGDNTEAFF.

This clone was observed a handful of times. The chain links TRBV5-1 to TRBJ2-7, with 9 bases matching TRBD1. Germline trimming cut 0 bases from V and 0 bases from J; bases unmatched to any gene: 1. Germline CDR1 SGHRS, CDR2 YFSETQ. CDR3 length: 15 amino acids. The CDR3 region has the DNA TGCGCCAGCAGCTTGGAGGGACAGGGCTCCTACGAGCAGTACTTC. As protein: CASSLEGQGSYEQYF.

This rearrangement joins TRBV5-4 to TRBJ2-2; 9 positions agree with TRBD2. From germline, CDR1 is SGHNT and CDR2 YYREEE (reference sequence). V trimming: 0 bases; J trimming: 0 bases; junction bases outside the gene matches: 3. The CDR3 has 17 residues. CDR3 in amino acids: CASSLGSGGANTGELFF. The CDR3 DNA is TGTGCCAGCAGCTTGGGTAGCGGGGGAGCGAACACCGGGGAGCTGTTTTTT.

This clone was seen a few times. The gene calls are TRBV18 and TRBJ2-2; TRBD1 is a possible D gene (5 bases). V lost 3 bases and J lost 0, with 14 bases in between. Germline-derived CDR1 and CDR2 are KGHSH and LQKENI. The CDR3 totals 17 residues. The CDR3 nucleotides are TGTGCCAGCTCACCTCACCAGGGCGCGACGAACACCGGGGAGCTGTTTTTT. It is translated as CASSPHQGATNTGELFF.

The chain combines TRBV28 with TRBJ1-2; TRBD1 is a possible D gene (6 bases). V was pared by 3 bases and J by 2 bases, with 13 bases between. The germline V gene has CDR1 MDHEN and CDR2 SYDVKM. The CDR3 consists of 15 residues. CDR3 coding DNA: TGTGCCAGCAGTTTGGCAGGGGCCCTAAACTATGGCTACACCTTC. Translation: CASSLAGALNYGYTF.

This clone was counted between two and nine times. The J gene is TRBJ2-3, the V gene TRBV11-3, with D maybe TRBD1 (5 bases). This CDR3 is built from 15 residues. CDR1 and CDR2 from the germline V gene are SGHNT and YENEEA. The ends were cut back, 2 bases at V and 3 bases at J, with 12 bases in the middle. The CDR3: CASSLFSSGTDTQYF. DNA of the CDR3: TGTGCCAGCAGCTTATTCTCTTCAGGGACAGATACGCAGTATTTT.

The chain employs TRBV10-3 and TRBJ1-5, with TRBD1 as a possible D gene (5 bases). The CDR3 has 17 amino acids. Germline V gene sequence: CDR1 ENHRY, CDR2 SYGVKD. V lost 4 bases, J lost 0 bases, and 16 bases lay in between. CDR3 nucleotides: TGTGCCATCAGTGGGGACTACCGAAGCCATAGCAATCAGCCCCAGCATTTT. It codes for CAISGDYRSHSNQPQHF.

This clone was seen only once. The chain carries TRBV19 and TRBJ2-6, with D maybe TRBD1 (5 bases). The CDR3 totals 15 residues. Germline V gene sequence: CDR1 LNHDA, CDR2 SQIVND (reference sequence). V lost 5 bases and J 0 bases, leaving 8 bases between the germline ends. This CDR3 reads CASSVQDSGANVLTF. The CDR3 nucleotides read TGTGCCAGTAGTGTACAGGACTCTGGGGCCAACGTCCTGACTTTC.

This CDR3 reads CASSPSGGAHGQYF. The CDR3 nucleotides are TGTGCCAGCAGCCCGTCTGGAGGGGCCCATGGGCAGTACTTC. The chain is built from TRBV7-9 and TRBJ2-7, with D perhaps matching TRBD2 (6 bases). CDR1 and CDR2 (germline): SEHNR, FQNEAQ (reference sequence). The V and J ends lost 5 bases and 9 bases respectively, with 20 bases between them. The CDR3 sequence is 14 residues long. The complete variable domain, with remaining parts taken from reference TRBV7-9 and TRBJ2-7, reads DTGVSQNPRHKITKRGQNVTFRCDPISEHNRLYWYRQTLGQGPEFLTYFQNEAQLEKSRLLSDRFSAERPKGSFSTLEIQRTEQGDSAMYLCASSPSGGAHGQYFGPGTRLTVT.

The chain couples TRBV6-1 to TRBJ2-2; 7 bases fit TRBD2. The germline CDR1 and CDR2 sequences are MNHNS and SASEGT. The CDR3 is 14 residues long. V lost 0 bases and J lost 7; bases outside the gene matches: 2. CDR3 nucleotide sequence: TGTGCCAGCAGTGAAGCGCGGGAGATCGGGGAGCTGTTTTTT. Translating it yields CASSEAREIGELFF.

The chain recombines TRBV5-6 with TRBJ2-1, with D unresolved. The CDR3 has 12 residues. CDR1 and CDR2 from the germline V gene are SGHDT and YYEEEE. V dropped 4 bases and J dropped 10 bases, with 12 bases sitting between them. CDR3 DNA sequence: TGTGCCAGCAGCCGAGACTCTAGAGAGCAGTTCTTC. This sequence encodes CASSRDSREQFF. The full variable domain, rest sourced from reference TRBV5-6 and TRBJ2-1, is DAGVTQSPTHLIKTRGQQVTLRCSPKSGHDTVSWYQQALGQGPQFIFQYYEEEERQRGNFPDRFSGHQFPNYSSELNVNALLLGDSALYLCASSRDSREQFFGPGTRLTVL.

The V and J genes are TRBV5-4 and TRBJ2-3, with D possibly being TRBD2 (5 bases). Germline V gene data show CDR1 as SGHNT and CDR2 as YYREEE (reference sequence). CDR3 length: 16 amino acids. Trimming stripped 2 bases from V and 5 bases from J, with 18 bases between. CDR3 protein: CASSLPGTLNIDTQYF. Here the CDR3 DNA reads TGTGCCAGCAGCTTACCGGGAACCCTTAATATAGATACGCAGTATTTT. Looking up the rest from reference TRBV5-4 and TRBJ2-3 gives the full variable domain: ETGVTQSPTHLIKTRGQQVTLRCSSQSGHNTVSWYQQALGQGPQFIFQYYREEENGRGNFPPRFSGLQFPNYSSELNVNALELDDSALYLCASSLPGTLNIDTQYFGPGTRLTVL.

The chain has TRBV10-3 and TRBJ1-5; D is unclear. Germline CDR1 and CDR2: ENHRY and SYGVKD. V dropped 11 bases and J dropped 2 bases, with 13 bases sitting between them. The CDR3 has 13 amino acids. The CDR3 protein is CASSGDGNQPQHF. DNA for the CDR3: TGTGCCTCGAGCGGAGATGGCAATCAGCCCCAGCATTTT.

The chain employs TRBV6-5 and TRBJ1-2, with TRBD1 matching 7 bases. CDR3 size: 13 residues. After removal of 5 bases from V and 8 bases from J, the junction contained 8 bases not matched to a gene. The germline gives CDR1 MNHEY, CDR2 SVGAGI. The CDR3 loop is CASSVTGVWGYTF. The CDR3 nucleotides are TGTGCCAGCAGTGTCACAGGGGTGTGGGGCTACACCTTC.

A remark on this clone: One end of the junction does not line up with germline, which may come from a read error. This sequence joins TRBV7-2 and TRBJ2-7, with D possibly matching TRBD2 (6 bases). CDR3 length equals 16 residues. In germline, CDR1 is SGHTA, CDR2 FQGNSA. CDR3 residues: CASSLGDSTVSYEQYF. CDR3 nucleotide sequence: TGTGCCAGCAGTTTAGGGGACTCGACAGTCTCCTACGAGCAGTACTTC.

This sequence joins TRBV5-4 and TRBJ2-2; 12 bases are shared with TRBD2. In germline, CDR1 is SGHNT, CDR2 YYREEE (reference sequence). Trimming took 4 bases from V and 7 from J; bases not matched to a gene: 11. This CDR3 contains 17 residues. The CDR3 DNA sequence: TGTGCCAGCAGCCCGGCCTCTAGCGGGGGGGCCGTCGGGGAGCTGTTTTTT. Encoded protein: CASSPASSGGAVGELFF.

J is TRBJ2-1 and V is TRBV13, with TRBD1 identical over 9 bases. The CDR3 spans 15 residues. Germline lookup yields CDR1 PRHDT and CDR2 FYEKMQ (reference sequence). Germline trimming cut 6 bases from V and 0 bases from J; bases unmatched to any gene: 3. In DNA form, the CDR3 reads TGTGCCAGCAGTCCGGGACAGGGCTCCTACAATGAGCAGTTCTTC. This gives the protein CASSPGQGSYNEQFF. The full variable domain, in which reference TRBV13 and TRBJ2-1 provide the parts outside the CDR3, is AAGVIQSPRHLIKEKRETATLKCYPIPRHDTVYWYQQGPGQDPQFLISFYEKMQSDKGSIPDRFSAQQFSDYHSELNMSSLELGDSALYFCASSPGQGSYNEQFFGPGTRLTVL.

J is TRBJ1-3 and V is TRBV7-8; maybe TRBD1 (5 bases). This CDR3 contains 16 residues. Germline loops: CDR1 SGHVS, CDR2 FQNEAQ. V was pared by 7 bases and J by 0 bases, with 16 bases between. The CDR3 DNA is TGTGCCAGCACTGCGCCCAGGGTGAGCTCTGGAAACACCATATATTTT. Its translation: CASTAPRVSSGNTIYF.

The rearrangement joins TRBV7-2 to TRBJ2-5; D gene ambiguous. Trimming cost V 5 bases and J 1 base, with 8 bases left between them. The CDR3 extends over 13 amino acids. Looked up from germline, CDR1 is SGHTA and CDR2 is FQGNSA. The CDR3 reads CASSPTPQETQYF. CDR3 nucleotide sequence: TGTGCCAGCAGCCCTACGCCCCAAGAGACCCAGTACTTC.

This chain links TRBV12-5 with TRBJ1-5; TRBD1 matches at 7 bases. J lost 2 bases, V lost 6 bases, and 7 bases had no gene match. There are 15 residues in the CDR3. The germline CDR1 and CDR2 sequences are LGHNT and FRNRAP. The CDR3 here is CASGLTGYGNQPQHF. DNA for the CDR3: TGTGCTAGTGGCCTGACAGGGTATGGCAATCAGCCCCAGCATTTT.

Comment on this clone: Different DNA sequences within this sample yield the same CDR3. The gene calls are TRBV18 and TRBJ2-2; maybe TRBD1 (6 bases). Between the trimmed V and J ends, which lost 2 bases and 2 bases, there was a span of 9 bases. Germline lookup yields CDR1 KGHSH and CDR2 LQKENI. The CDR3 covers 15 residues. The CDR3 protein is CASSPRTANTGELFF. CDR3 nucleotides: TGTGCCAGCTCACCAAGGACAGCTAACACCGGGGAGCTGTTTTTT.

CDR3 sequence reads: CASSPRARGNNEKLFF. CDR3 DNA: TGTGCCAGCAGCCCCCGAGCGAGGGGGAATAATGAAAAACTGTTTTTT. The V gene is TRBV7-2, the J gene TRBJ1-4, with a weak D call TRBD1 (6 bases). The V gene's germline CDR1 is SGHTA and CDR2 FQGNSA. V was clipped by 5 bases and J by 4 bases, with 17 bases between them. The length of the CDR3 is 16 residues.

The chain is built from TRBV5-1 and TRBJ1-5; D may be TRBD1 (6 bases). Looked up from germline, CDR1 is SGHRS and CDR2 is YFSETQ. The CDR3 covers 15 residues. V was pared by 0 bases and J by 7 bases, with 14 bases between. DNA of the CDR3: TGCGCCAGCAGCTTGGAGGCAGGGGTTGGACAGCCCCAGCATTTT. Amino acid sequence: CASSLEAGVGQPQHF.

The J gene is TRBJ2-7, the V gene TRBV10-3, with D tentatively TRBD1 (6 bases). V shed 2 bases and J shed 6 bases, with 14 bases lying between them. The CDR3 consists of 14 residues. CDR1 and CDR2 (germline): ENHRY, SYGVKD. The CDR3 here is CAISEPVQGIEQYF. The CDR3 nucleotides are TGTGCCATCAGTGAGCCGGTACAGGGAATCGAGCAGTACTTC.